These 31 T cell receptor beta chains came from one sample sequenced in a study of PD-1 blockade in classical Hodgkin lymphoma. Produced via immunoSEQ multiplex PCR; TCRdb's table is partial and in-frame only. Found here are about 98,000 clones, roughly 92% of them singletons; the top ten hold roughly 2.8%. All the patients suffered relapse after autologous stem cell transplantation, and brentuximab vedotin exposure differed. The sequenced sample was peripheral blood mononuclear cells (PBMCs), obtained at baseline. These receptors were obtained from a human donor with classical Hodgkin lymphoma.

Only one count was recorded for this clone. The V and J genes are TRBV19 and TRBJ2-3; 7 positions match TRBD2. Germline V gene lookup returns CDR1 LNHDA and CDR2 SQIVND (reference sequence). The V and J ends lost 1 base and 0 bases, in that order; junction bases with no gene match: 1. The CDR3 has 15 residues. The CDR3: CASSIGLASTDTQYF. The CDR3 DNA is TGTGCCAGTAGTATAGGACTAGCCAGCACAGATACGCAGTATTTT.

A single count supports this clone. This chain joins TRBV6-5 and TRBJ1-6; maybe TRBD1 (5 bases). The V gene's germline CDR1 is MNHEY and CDR2 SVGAGI. Between the trimmed V and J ends, which lost 4 bases and 13 bases, there was a span of 14 bases. The CDR3 is 13 amino acids. CDR3 sequence reads: CASSLGGIQPLHF. The CDR3 DNA reads as TGTGCCAGCAGTTTGGGGGGGATCCAGCCCCTCCACTTT.

This rearrangement joins TRBV19 to TRBJ1-1; unclear D gene. This CDR3 spans 14 amino acids. Between the trimmed V and J ends, which lost 0 bases and 1 base, there was a span of 6 bases. Germline-derived CDR1 and CDR2 are LNHDA and SQIVND (reference sequence). The CDR3 reads CASSIEPGNTEAFF. In DNA, the CDR3 is TGTGCCAGTAGTATAGAACCAGGGAACACTGAAGCTTTCTTT. The variable domain in full, with the rest retrieved from reference TRBV19 and TRBJ1-1, is DGGITQSPKYLFRKEGQNVTLSCEQNLNHDAMYWYRQDPGQGLRLIYYSQIVNDFQKGDIAEGYSVSREKKESFPLTVTSAQKNPTAFYLCASSIEPGNTEAFFGQGTRLTVV.

The gene calls are TRBV7-9 and TRBJ2-3; a possible D gene is TRBD1 (8 bases). This CDR3 is built from 16 residues. V lost 6 bases, J lost 6 bases, and 22 bases lay in between. CDR1 is SEHNR and CDR2 is FQNEAQ in the germline V gene (reference sequence). The CDR3 DNA follows: TGTGCCAGCAGGCATACAGGGGGAGGGAGTCGGGATACGCAGTATTTT. It yields the protein CASRHTGGGSRDTQYF. Filled out from reference TRBV7-9 and TRBJ2-3, the complete variable domain reads DTGVSQNPRHKITKRGQNVTFRCDPISEHNRLYWYRQTLGQGPEFLTYFQNEAQLEKSRLLSDRFSAERPKGSFSTLEIQRTEQGDSAMYLCASRHTGGGSRDTQYFGPGTRLTVL.

V is TRBV29-1 and J is TRBJ2-3; 12 nucleotides align to TRBD2. V was pared by 5 bases and J by 5 bases, with 17 bases of the junction left unmatched. CDR1 and CDR2 from the germline V gene are SQVTM and ANQGSEA. The CDR3 has 18 residues. CDR3 nucleotide sequence: TGCAGCGTTCACCCGCCCCTAGCGGGAGGGCCGGGCCGAGATACGCAGTATTTT. This gives the protein CSVHPPLAGGPGRDTQYF.

In nucleotides, the CDR3 is TGTGCCAGCAGCTCTAGGGCTAGCGGGGGATACAATGAGCAGTTCTTC. It specifies CASSSRASGGYNEQFF. The V and J genes are TRBV11-3 and TRBJ2-1, with 10 bases matching TRBD2. With V trimmed by 4 bases and J by 4 bases, 7 bases remained unmatched. This CDR3 is 16 amino acids long. Germline CDR1 is SGHNT and CDR2 is YENEEA.

The rearrangement joins TRBV14 to TRBJ2-5, with D perhaps TRBD1 or TRBD2 (5 bases each). Trimming removed 1 base at V and 7 bases at J, with 16 bases between. CDR1 and CDR2 from the germline V gene are SGHDN and FVKESK. CDR3 length equals 15 residues. The CDR3 spells CASSQAGGGPGTQYF. DNA of the CDR3: TGTGCCAGCAGCCAAGCAGGTGGGGGACCAGGGACCCAGTACTTC.

Here the CDR3 reads CASSPIKYPSTDTQYF. The CDR3 bases are TGTGCCAGCAGCCCCATTAAGTATCCTAGCACAGATACGCAGTATTTT. The chain is built from TRBV7-9 and TRBJ2-3; D gene unclear. Germline V CDR1 and CDR2: SEHNR, FQNEAQ (reference sequence). The CDR3 is 16 residues long. V was cut by 5 bases and J by 0 bases, with 15 bases left in between.

This rearrangement joins TRBV5-6 to TRBJ2-3; 9 bases line up with TRBD2. This CDR3 is built from 15 residues. The J segment lost 3 bases and the V segment lost 1 base, leaving 3 bases of the junction unmatched. Germline V gene data show CDR1 as SGHDT and CDR2 as YYEEEE. The CDR3 here is CASSLSGRSTDTQYF. CDR3 nucleotide sequence: TGTGCCAGCAGCTTGAGCGGGAGGTCGACAGATACGCAGTATTTT.

The DNA of the CDR3 is TGTGCCAGCAGTTTACCGGGACAGAACTACGAGCAGTACTTC. Translated, it gives CASSLPGQNYEQYF. V gene TRBV28 combines with J gene TRBJ2-7, with TRBD1 matching over 7 bases. The V segment lost 2 bases and the J segment 3 bases; nucleotides outside the gene matches: 4. CDR3 size: 14 residues. Germline CDR1 reads MDHEN; CDR2 reads SYDVKM.

V usage is TRBV6-5 and J usage is TRBJ2-2; D gene ambiguous. The CDR3 extends over 14 amino acids. Trimming removed 6 bases at V and 6 bases at J, with 14 bases between. Germline-derived CDR1 and CDR2 are MNHEY and SVGAGI. The CDR3 nucleotides read TGTGCCAGCAGCTCCTTTGGGGTCCCCGGGGAGCTGTTTTTT. The encoded protein is CASSSFGVPGELFF.

V and J are TRBV11-2 and TRBJ2-5, with TRBD1 matching over 7 bases. The V gene's germline CDR1 is SGHAT and CDR2 FQNNGV. The CDR3 covers 17 residues. After removal of 1 base from V and 1 base from J, the junction contained 9 bases not matched to a gene. The CDR3 loop is CASSLGMTGSPQETQYF. CDR3 DNA sequence: TGTGCCAGCAGCTTAGGCATGACAGGGTCTCCCCAAGAGACCCAGTACTTC.

The chain recombines TRBV6-1 with TRBJ2-5; TRBD1 aligns across 10 bases. The CDR3 is made up of 15 amino acids. Looked up from germline, CDR1 is MNHNS and CDR2 is SASEGT. Trimming took 5 bases from V and 4 from J; bases not matched to a gene: 7. CDR3 amino acids: CASSPGQGKSETQYF. CDR3 DNA: TGTGCCAGCAGTCCGGGACAGGGGAAATCAGAGACCCAGTACTTC.

The J gene is TRBJ2-7, the V gene TRBV4-1; 11 bases are shared with TRBD2. CDR1 and CDR2 (germline): MGHRA, YSYEKL. The trim removed 4 bases at V and 3 bases at J, leaving 11 bases unmatched. This CDR3 has 17 residues. The CDR3 DNA reads as TGCGCCAGCAGCCGGGCGGGTGGGACTAGCGGACTCTACGAGCAGTACTTC. Protein product: CASSRAGGTSGLYEQYF.

The V gene is TRBV19, the J gene TRBJ1-1; TRBD1 matches at 8 bases. This CDR3 has 15 amino acids. V lost 9 bases and J lost 0; bases outside the gene matches: 9. The germline gives CDR1 LNHDA, CDR2 SQIVND (reference sequence). This CDR3 reads CARGTGMHMNTEAFF. CDR3 DNA: TGTGCCAGAGGGACAGGAATGCACATGAACACTGAAGCTTTCTTT.

The chain joins TRBV7-9 to TRBJ1-1; tentatively, D is TRBD1 (5 bases). Germline loops: CDR1 SEHNR, CDR2 FQNEAQ (reference sequence). This CDR3 comprises 13 residues. V lost 5 bases and J 6 bases, leaving 13 bases between the germline ends. CDR3 sequence (DNA): TGTGCCAGCAGCGACGGTGGAGGGGCTGAAGCTTTCTTT. This codes for CASSDGGGAEAFF.

This clone was observed a single time. The J gene is TRBJ2-6, the V gene TRBV25-1, with D tentatively TRBD2 (6 bases). Trimming left V 6 bases short and J 3 bases short, with 15 bases between. The CDR3 contains 16 residues. Germline V gives CDR1 MGHDK, CDR2 SYGVNS. The CDR3 sequence: CASRPAGGFGANVLTF. For the CDR3, the DNA is TGTGCCAGCAGGCCCGCCGGGGGATTTGGGGCCAACGTCCTGACTTTC.

V is TRBV2 and J is TRBJ2-3; the D is unclear. The germline gives CDR1 SNHLY, CDR2 FYNNEI. V was clipped by 5 bases and J by 6 bases, with 9 bases between them. The CDR3 sequence is 12 residues long. CDR3 residues: CASSTREDTQYF. In nucleotides, the CDR3 is TGTGCCAGCAGTACTCGAGAGGATACGCAGTATTTT.

The chain carries TRBV18 and TRBJ2-3; D ambiguous. Per the germline V gene, CDR1 is KGHSH and CDR2 is LQKENI. V lost 5 bases and J 0 bases, leaving 9 bases between the germline ends. CDR3 length equals 14 residues. CDR3 amino acids: CASSKGWSTDTQYF. In nucleotides, the CDR3 is TGTGCCAGCTCAAAGGGATGGAGCACAGATACGCAGTATTTT.

The chain combines TRBV7-6 with TRBJ1-3; perhaps TRBD1 as D (6 bases). CDR1 and CDR2 from the germline V gene are SGHVS and FNYEAQ. V was pared by 3 bases and J by 0 bases, with 18 bases between. The CDR3 is 18 residues long. In nucleotides, the CDR3 is TGTGCCAGCAGCTTGGGGACATGGACCCTACGCTCTGGAAACACCATATATTTT. This gives the protein CASSLGTWTLRSGNTIYF.

The chain employs TRBV19 and TRBJ1-1; 9 bases map to TRBD1. V trimming: 5 bases; J trimming: 4 bases; junction bases outside the gene matches: 8. Germline loops: CDR1 LNHDA, CDR2 SQIVND (reference sequence). The CDR3 contains 15 residues. The CDR3 spells CASSPGTGYGTEAFF. CDR3 DNA: TGTGCCAGTAGTCCCGGGACAGGGTACGGCACTGAAGCTTTCTTT.

This sequence joins TRBV27 and TRBJ1-5, with D perhaps TRBD1 (6 bases). Germline-derived CDR1 and CDR2 are MNHEY and SMNVEV (reference sequence). Trimming cost V 3 bases and J 7 bases, with 13 bases left between them. This CDR3 is 14 amino acids long. The chain's CDR3 is CASSFKGGNQPQHF. DNA for the CDR3: TGTGCCAGCAGTTTTAAAGGGGGGAACCAGCCCCAGCATTTT.

The genes are TRBV9 and TRBJ2-3, with 8 nucleotides matching TRBD2. The CDR3 runs to 15 residues. CDR1 and CDR2 (germline): SGDLS, YYNGEE. The ends lost 0 bases at V and 1 base at J; junction bases unmatched: 1. The CDR3: CASSVELAGTDTQYF. The CDR3 bases are TGTGCCAGCAGCGTAGAACTAGCGGGCACAGATACGCAGTATTTT.

The CDR3 sequence is CASSVQTGGLYEQYF. The DNA of the CDR3 is TGTGCCAGCAGCGTACAAACAGGGGGCCTGTACGAGCAGTACTTC. V usage is TRBV9 and J usage is TRBJ2-7, with 9 nucleotides matching TRBD1. The V gene's germline CDR1 is SGDLS and CDR2 YYNGEE. The CDR3 sequence is 15 residues long. Trimming took 1 base from V and 4 from J; bases not matched to a gene: 6.

On this clone: Other DNA sequences in the sample encode the same CDR3. The chain is built from TRBV20-1 and TRBJ2-3, with D hard to call. The CDR3 is made up of 10 amino acids. Trimming removed 7 bases from V and 1 base from J, with 3 bases in between. The germline V gene encodes CDR1 DFQATT and CDR2 SNEGSKA (reference sequence). CDR3 sequence (DNA): TGCAGTGGCGGCACAGATACGCAGTATTTT. This encodes CSGGTDTQYF.

The V gene is TRBV30, the J gene TRBJ2-3; weak D call: TRBD2 (6 bases). The CDR3 sequence is 15 residues long. Trimming shortened V by 1 base and J by 4 bases, and 15 bases separated the two germline ends. Germline CDR1 GTSNPN, CDR2 SVGIG (reference sequence). The CDR3 sequence: CAWSDRRDWADTQYF. The CDR3 DNA reads TGTGCCTGGAGTGATAGGCGGGATTGGGCAGATACGCAGTATTTT.

This clone was counted once. V usage is TRBV7-6 and J usage is TRBJ2-7; TRBD1 or TRBD2 may be the D gene (5 bases each). CDR3 size: 16 residues. The germline V gene has CDR1 SGHVS and CDR2 FNYEAQ. V dropped 3 bases and J dropped 2 bases, with 17 bases sitting between them. In DNA form, the CDR3 reads TGTGCCAGCAGCTTCCGTCCAAGGGACCTTCCCTACGAGCAGTACTTC. Amino acids: CASSFRPRDLPYEQYF.

The chain uses TRBV7-6 and TRBJ2-5; D might be TRBD2 (5 bases). The germline CDR1 and CDR2 sequences are SGHVS and FNYEAQ. CDR3 length equals 15 residues. V was clipped by 4 bases and J by 0 bases, with 12 bases between them. In DNA, the CDR3 is TGTGCCAGCAGCTCCACGGGGAAGTACCAAGAGACCCAGTACTTC. This sequence encodes CASSSTGKYQETQYF.

The rearrangement uses TRBV5-6 and TRBJ2-7, with 8 bases matching TRBD1. CDR1 and CDR2 from the germline V gene are SGHDT and YYEEEE. The trim removed 0 bases at V and 2 bases at J, leaving 7 bases unmatched. The CDR3 is 16 residues long. The CDR3 is CASSLDGRGQAYEQYF. CDR3 DNA: TGTGCCAGCAGCTTGGACGGCAGGGGACAGGCCTACGAGCAGTACTTC.

This chain links TRBV10-3 with TRBJ2-2; 11 bases are shared with TRBD1. Germline V gene data show CDR1 as ENHRY and CDR2 as SYGVKD. The CDR3 is made up of 18 amino acids. The J segment lost 4 bases and the V segment lost 2 bases, leaving 9 bases of the junction unmatched. CDR3: CAISERGQGEKSTGELFF. CDR3 DNA sequence: TGTGCCATCAGTGAGCGGGGACAGGGGGAGAAAAGCACCGGGGAGCTGTTTTTT.

This clone was seen a single time. V and J are TRBV27 and TRBJ1-5; the D is unclear. Trimming stripped 3 bases from V and 7 bases from J, with 16 bases between. The CDR3 is 15 amino acids. Germline V CDR1 and CDR2: MNHEY, SMNVEV (reference sequence). The chain's CDR3 is CASSFLASREQPQHF. The CDR3 nucleotides read TGTGCCAGCAGTTTCCTAGCCTCGAGGGAACAGCCCCAGCATTTT.